The rows below give T cell receptor beta chains drawn from one sample of a study of neoadjuvant anti-PD-1 for oral cavity cancer. The assay was immunoSEQ multiplex PCR, and TCRdb's table has in-frame clones only and misses some. Of 20,000 to 25,000 clones in the sample, around a quarter were seen once. The sequencing used tumor tissue, collected after nivolumab (anti-PD-1) treatment. All receptors derive from a person aged 40 to 85 with oral cavity squamous cell carcinoma. Each CDR3 is given with its conserved first and last residue. A D gene is named only where the DNA matches it firmly. Clone size appears in some rows only: once, few, many, or a class for an expanded clone.

size | J | D | V | CDR3 | DNA
medium-sized | TRBJ1-1 | NA | TRBV11-3 | CASSLDIRVGDTEAFF | TGTGCCAGCAGCTTAGATATCCGGGTAGGCGACACTGAAGCTTTCTTT
NA | TRBJ1-1 | TRBD1 | TRBV2 | CASSGQGLGAFF | TGTGCCAGCAGTGGACAGGGATTAGGAGCTTTCTTT
few | TRBJ2-7 | TRBD1 | TRBV6-6 | CASSSTGFEQYF | TGTGCCAGCAGTTCGACAGGGTTTGAGCAGTACTTC
NA | TRBJ2-7 | NA | TRBV7-2 | CASSHQGGTGSYEQYF | TGTGCCAGCAGCCATCAAGGAGGGACGGGCTCCTACGAGCAGTACTTC
few | TRBJ2-5 | NA | TRBV6-5 | CASSYSLSQGTTQYF | TGTGCCAGCAGTTACTCGTTATCGCAGGGGACTACCCAGTACTTC
NA | TRBJ2-7 | NA | TRBV6-1 | CAGGTAYEQYF | TGTGCCGGCGGGACAGCCTACGAGCAGTACTTC
many | TRBJ1-3 | NA | TRBV25-1 | CASSDNRDSNTIYF | TGTGCCAGCAGTGATAACAGGGATTCCAACACCATATATTTT
many | TRBJ2-5 | NA | TRBV7-6 | CASSLAGETQYF | TGTGCCAGCAGCTTAGCAGGAGAGACCCAGTACTTC
many | TRBJ1-2 | NA | TRBV10-3 | CAISELGTTYGYTF | TGTGCCATCAGTGAGCTGGGCACGACCTATGGCTACACCTTC
NA | TRBJ1-1 | NA | TRBV5-1 | CASSWRGGTEAFF | TGCGCCAGCAGCTGGCGGGGGGGCACTGAAGCTTTCTTT
NA | TRBJ2-1 | NA | TRBV30 | CAWRPDYRGNNEQFF | TGTGCCTGGAGGCCGGACTACCGGGGAAACAATGAGCAGTTCTTC
NA | TRBJ1-2 | NA | TRBV2 | CASSASGYGYTF | TGTGCCAGCAGCGCGAGTGGGTATGGCTACACCTTC
NA | TRBJ2-2 | NA | TRBV5-1 | CASSSLSGFHTGELFF | TGCGCCAGCAGCTCCCTGAGCGGTTTTCACACCGGGGAGCTGTTTTTT
NA | TRBJ1-5 | NA | TRBV28 | CASSLGFAMPQHF | TGTGCCAGCAGTTTAGGTTTCGCAATGCCCCAGCATTTT
NA | TRBJ1-5 | NA | TRBV7-8 | CASTRQLNQPQHF | TGTGCCAGCACCCGACAGCTTAATCAGCCCCAGCATTTT
few | TRBJ2-2 | TRBD2 | TRBV28 | CASSFMGGSDGELFF | TGTGCCAGCAGTTTTATGGGCGGGAGCGACGGGGAGCTGTTTTTT
NA | TRBJ2-3 | TRBD2 | TRBV4-2 | CASSQDRLAGYTDTQYF | TGTGCCAGCAGCCAAGATAGACTAGCGGGCTACACAGATACGCAGTATTTT
NA | TRBJ2-1 | TRBD2 | TRBV18 | CASSPGGPGYNEQFF | TGTGCCAGCTCACCGGGAGGGCCGGGGTACAATGAGCAGTTCTTC
few | TRBJ2-1 | TRBD2 | TRBV5-4 | CASSPMRGGYNEQFF | TGTGCCAGCAGCCCCATGCGGGGGGGCTACAATGAGCAGTTCTTC
medium-sized | TRBJ2-3 | NA | TRBV11-2 | CASSLLSLRPSTDTQYF | TGTGCCAGCAGCTTGCTGTCACTTCGACCTAGCACAGATACGCAGTATTTT
NA | TRBJ1-1 | NA | TRBV9 | CASAGAHTEAFF | TGTGCCAGCGCTGGGGCACACACTGAAGCTTTCTTT
NA | TRBJ1-3 | TRBD1 | TRBV9 | CASSVGTGGDTIYF | TGTGCCAGCAGCGTTGGGACAGGGGGGGACACCATATATTTT